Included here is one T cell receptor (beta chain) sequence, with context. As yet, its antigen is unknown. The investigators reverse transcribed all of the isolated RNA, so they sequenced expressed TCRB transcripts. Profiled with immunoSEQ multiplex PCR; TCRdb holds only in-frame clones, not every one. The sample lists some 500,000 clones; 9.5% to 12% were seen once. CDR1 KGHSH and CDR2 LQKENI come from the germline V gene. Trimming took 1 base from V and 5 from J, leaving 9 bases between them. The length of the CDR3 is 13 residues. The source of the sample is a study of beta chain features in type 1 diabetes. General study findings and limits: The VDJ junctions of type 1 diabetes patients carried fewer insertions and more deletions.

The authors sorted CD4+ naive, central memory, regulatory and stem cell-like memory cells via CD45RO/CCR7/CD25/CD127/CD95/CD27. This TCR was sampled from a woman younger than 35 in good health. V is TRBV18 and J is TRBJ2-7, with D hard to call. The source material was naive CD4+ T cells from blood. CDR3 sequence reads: CASSPQGIDEQYF. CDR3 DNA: TGTGCCAGCTCACCACAAGGGATCGACGAGCAGTACTTC.